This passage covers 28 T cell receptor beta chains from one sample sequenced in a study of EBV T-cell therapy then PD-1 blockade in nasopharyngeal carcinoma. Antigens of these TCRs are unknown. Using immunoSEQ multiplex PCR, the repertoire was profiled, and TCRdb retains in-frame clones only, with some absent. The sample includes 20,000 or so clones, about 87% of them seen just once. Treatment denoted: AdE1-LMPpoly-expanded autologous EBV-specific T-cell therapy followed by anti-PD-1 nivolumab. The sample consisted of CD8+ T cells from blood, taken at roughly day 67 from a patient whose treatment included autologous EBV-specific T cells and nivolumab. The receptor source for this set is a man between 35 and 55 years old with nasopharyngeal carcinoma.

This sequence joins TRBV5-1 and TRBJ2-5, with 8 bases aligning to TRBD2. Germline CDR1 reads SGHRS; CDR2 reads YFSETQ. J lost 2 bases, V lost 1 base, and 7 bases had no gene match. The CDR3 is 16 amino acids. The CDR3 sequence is CASSLFLAGGQETQYF. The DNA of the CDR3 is TGCGCCAGCAGCTTGTTCCTGGCGGGGGGACAAGAGACCCAGTACTTC.

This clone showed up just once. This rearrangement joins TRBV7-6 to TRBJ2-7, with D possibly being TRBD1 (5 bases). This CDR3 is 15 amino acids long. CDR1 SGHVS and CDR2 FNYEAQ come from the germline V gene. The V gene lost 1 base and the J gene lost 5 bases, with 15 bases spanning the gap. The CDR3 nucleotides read TGTGCCAGCAGCTTAGAGCCAGGGAATTTCCACGAGCAGTACTTC. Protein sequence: CASSLEPGNFHEQYF.

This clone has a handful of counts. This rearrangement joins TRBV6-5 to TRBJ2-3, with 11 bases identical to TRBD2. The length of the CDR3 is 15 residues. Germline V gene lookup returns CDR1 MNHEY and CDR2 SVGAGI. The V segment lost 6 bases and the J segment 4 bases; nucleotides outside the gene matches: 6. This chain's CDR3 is CASSRLAGTPDTQYF. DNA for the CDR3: TGTGCCAGCAGCAGACTAGCGGGGACTCCAGATACGCAGTATTTT.

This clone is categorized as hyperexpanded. The CDR3, as DNA: TGTGCCAGCAGTGAATCCCATTCACCCCTCCACTTT. Its protein is CASSESHSPLHF. The chain has TRBV25-1 and TRBJ1-6; D gene unclear. Trimming took off 1 base at V and 8 bases at J, with 3 bases between the two ends. Per the germline V gene, CDR1 is MGHDK and CDR2 is SYGVNS. The CDR3 has 12 amino acids.

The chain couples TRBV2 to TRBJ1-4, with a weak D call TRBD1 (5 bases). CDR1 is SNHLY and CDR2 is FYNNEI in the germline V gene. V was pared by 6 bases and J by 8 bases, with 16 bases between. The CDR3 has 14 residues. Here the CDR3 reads CASSQRGVWEKLFF. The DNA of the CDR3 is TGTGCCAGCAGCCAGCGGGGGGTGTGGGAAAAACTGTTTTTT.

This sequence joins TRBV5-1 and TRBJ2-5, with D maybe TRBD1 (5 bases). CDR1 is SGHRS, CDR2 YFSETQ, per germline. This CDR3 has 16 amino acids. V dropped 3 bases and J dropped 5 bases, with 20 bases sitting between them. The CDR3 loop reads CASSSAVGSGIETQYF. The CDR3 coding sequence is TGCGCCAGCAGCTCAGCAGTGGGGTCAGGGATTGAGACCCAGTACTTC.

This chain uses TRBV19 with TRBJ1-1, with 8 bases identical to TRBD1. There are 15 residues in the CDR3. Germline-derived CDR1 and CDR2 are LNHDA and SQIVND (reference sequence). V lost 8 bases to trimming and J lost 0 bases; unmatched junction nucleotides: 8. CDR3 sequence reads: CASGRGRSMNTEAFF. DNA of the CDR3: TGTGCCAGTGGCAGGGGGCGGTCAATGAACACTGAAGCTTTCTTT.

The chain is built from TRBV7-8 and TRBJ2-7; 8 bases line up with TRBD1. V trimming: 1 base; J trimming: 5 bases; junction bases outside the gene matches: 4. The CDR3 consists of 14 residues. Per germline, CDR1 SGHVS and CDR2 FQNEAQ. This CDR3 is CASSLGAGGNEQYF. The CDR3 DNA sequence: TGTGCCAGCAGCTTAGGGGCAGGGGGCAACGAGCAGTACTTC.

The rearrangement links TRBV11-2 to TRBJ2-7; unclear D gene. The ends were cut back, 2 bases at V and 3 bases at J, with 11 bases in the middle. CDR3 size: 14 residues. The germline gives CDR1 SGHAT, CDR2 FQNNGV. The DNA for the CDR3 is TGTGCCAGCAGCTTATCCCAGGATCTCTACGAGCAGTACTTC. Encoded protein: CASSLSQDLYEQYF.

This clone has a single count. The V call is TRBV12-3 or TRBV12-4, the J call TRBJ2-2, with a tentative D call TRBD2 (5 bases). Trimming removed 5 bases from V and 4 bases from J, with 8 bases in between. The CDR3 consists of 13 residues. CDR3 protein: CASSPLATGELFF. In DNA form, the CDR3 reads TGTGCCAGCAGTCCCCTAGCCACCGGGGAGCTGTTTTTT.

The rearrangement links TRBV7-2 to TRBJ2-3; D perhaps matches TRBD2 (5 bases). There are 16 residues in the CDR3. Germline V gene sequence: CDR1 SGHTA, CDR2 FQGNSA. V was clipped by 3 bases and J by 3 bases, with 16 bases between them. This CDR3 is CASSFDYSMGTDTQYF. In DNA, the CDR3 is TGTGCCAGCAGCTTTGACTACTCAATGGGGACAGATACGCAGTATTTT. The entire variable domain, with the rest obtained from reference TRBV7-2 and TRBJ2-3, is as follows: GAGVSQSPSNKVTEKGKDVELRCDPISGHTALYWYRQSLGQGLEFLIYFQGNSAPDKSGLPSDRFSAERTGGSVSTLTIQRTQQEDSAVYLCASSFDYSMGTDTQYFGPGTRLTVL.

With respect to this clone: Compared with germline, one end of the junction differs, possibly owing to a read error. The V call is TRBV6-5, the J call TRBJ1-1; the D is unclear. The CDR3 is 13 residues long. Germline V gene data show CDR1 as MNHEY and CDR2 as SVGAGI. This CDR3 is CASNLHRNAEAFF. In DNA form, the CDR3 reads TGTGCCAGCAACCTACATAGGAACGCTGAAGCTTTCTTT.

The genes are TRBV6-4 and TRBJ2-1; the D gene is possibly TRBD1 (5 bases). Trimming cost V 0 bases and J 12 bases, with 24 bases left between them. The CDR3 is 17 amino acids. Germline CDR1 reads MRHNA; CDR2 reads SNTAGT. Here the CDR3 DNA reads TGTGCCAGCAGTGACTCGAGTCAGGGCGAGGCGCTAGGTGGGCAGTTCTTC. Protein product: CASSDSSQGEALGGQFF.

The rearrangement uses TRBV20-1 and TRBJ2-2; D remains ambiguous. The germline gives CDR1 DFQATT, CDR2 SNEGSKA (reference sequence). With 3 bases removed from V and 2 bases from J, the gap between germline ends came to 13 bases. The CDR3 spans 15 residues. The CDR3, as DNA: TGCAGTGCTAGTGGGGTAGGCGTCAACACCGGGGAGCTGTTTTTT. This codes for CSASGVGVNTGELFF.

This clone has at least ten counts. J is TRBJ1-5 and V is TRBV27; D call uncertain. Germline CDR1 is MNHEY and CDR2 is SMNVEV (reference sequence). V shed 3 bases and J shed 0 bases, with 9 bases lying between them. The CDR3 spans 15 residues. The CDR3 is CASSLVYSSNQPQHF. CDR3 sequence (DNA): TGTGCCAGCAGTTTGGTATACAGTAGCAATCAGCCCCAGCATTTT.

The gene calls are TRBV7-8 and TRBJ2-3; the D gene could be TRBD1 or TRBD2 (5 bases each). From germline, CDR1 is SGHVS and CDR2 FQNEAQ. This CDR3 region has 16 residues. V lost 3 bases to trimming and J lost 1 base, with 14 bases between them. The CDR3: CASSLRLRGGTDTQYF. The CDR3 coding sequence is TGTGCCAGCAGCTTGAGACTACGAGGGGGCACAGATACGCAGTATTTT.

The CDR3 region has the DNA TGCGCCAGCAGCCAACCGACAGGGCACGGGGAGCTGTTTTTT. Its translation is CASSQPTGHGELFF. The chain has TRBV4-1 and TRBJ2-2; 7 bases are shared with TRBD1. Germline CDR1 reads MGHRA; CDR2 reads YSYEKL. The junction had 4 bases not matched to a gene; V was cut back by 2 bases and J by 7 bases. The CDR3 has 14 amino acids.

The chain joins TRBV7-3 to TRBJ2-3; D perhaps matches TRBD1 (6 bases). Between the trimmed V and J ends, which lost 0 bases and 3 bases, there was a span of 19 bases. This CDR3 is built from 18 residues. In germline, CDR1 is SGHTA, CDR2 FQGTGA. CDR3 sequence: CASSLTGRSGVGTDTQYF. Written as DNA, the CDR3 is TGTGCCAGCAGCTTAACGGGGAGATCAGGGGTCGGGACAGATACGCAGTATTTT.

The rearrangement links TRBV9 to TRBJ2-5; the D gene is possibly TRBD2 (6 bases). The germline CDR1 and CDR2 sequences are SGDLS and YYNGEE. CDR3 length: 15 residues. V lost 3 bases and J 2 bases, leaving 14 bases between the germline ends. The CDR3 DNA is TGTGCCAGCAGCGCAGGGACGGGGGAGCAAGAGACCCAGTACTTC. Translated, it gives CASSAGTGEQETQYF.

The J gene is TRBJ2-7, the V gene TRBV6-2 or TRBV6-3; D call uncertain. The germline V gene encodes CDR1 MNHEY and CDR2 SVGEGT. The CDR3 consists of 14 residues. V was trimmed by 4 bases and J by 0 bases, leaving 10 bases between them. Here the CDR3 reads CASSSTADSYEQYF. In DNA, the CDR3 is TGTGCCAGCAGTTCGACGGCGGACTCCTACGAGCAGTACTTC.

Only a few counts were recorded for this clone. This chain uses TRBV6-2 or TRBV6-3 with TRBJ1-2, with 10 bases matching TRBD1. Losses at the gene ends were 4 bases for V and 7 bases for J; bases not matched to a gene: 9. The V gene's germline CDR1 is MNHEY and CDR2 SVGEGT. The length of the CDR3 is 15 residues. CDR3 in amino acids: CASSSPDRGHRGYTF. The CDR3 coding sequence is TGTGCCAGCAGTTCCCCCGACAGGGGGCATCGTGGCTACACCTTC.

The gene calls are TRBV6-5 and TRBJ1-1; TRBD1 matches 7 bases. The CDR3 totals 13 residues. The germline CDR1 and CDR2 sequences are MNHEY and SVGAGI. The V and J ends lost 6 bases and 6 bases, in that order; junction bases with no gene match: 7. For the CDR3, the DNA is TGTGCCAGCAGAGCGAGGGGGCGATCTGAAGCTTTCTTT. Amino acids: CASRARGRSEAFF.

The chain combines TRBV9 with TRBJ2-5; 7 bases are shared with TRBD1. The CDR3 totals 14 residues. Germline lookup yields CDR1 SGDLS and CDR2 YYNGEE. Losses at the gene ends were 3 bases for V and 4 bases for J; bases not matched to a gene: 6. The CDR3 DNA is TGTGCCAGCAGCGCAGACAGGGTAGCAGAGACCCAGTACTTC. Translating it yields CASSADRVAETQYF.

In nucleotides, the CDR3 is TGTGCCAGCAGCGTAATAGCGGGGGGGTTCTACAATGAGCAGTTCTTC. As protein: CASSVIAGGFYNEQFF. This chain connects TRBV9 to TRBJ2-1, with 11 bases matching TRBD2. The ends lost 1 base at V and 3 bases at J; junction bases unmatched: 3. This CDR3 comprises 16 residues. Germline assignment: CDR1 SGDLS and CDR2 YYNGEE.

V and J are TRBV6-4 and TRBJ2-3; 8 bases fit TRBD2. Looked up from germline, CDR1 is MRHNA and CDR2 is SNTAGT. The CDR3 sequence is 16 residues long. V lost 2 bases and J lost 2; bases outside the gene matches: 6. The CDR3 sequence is CASSDRAAGATDTQYF. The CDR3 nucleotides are TGTGCCAGCAGTGACCGGGCAGCGGGGGCCACAGATACGCAGTATTTT.

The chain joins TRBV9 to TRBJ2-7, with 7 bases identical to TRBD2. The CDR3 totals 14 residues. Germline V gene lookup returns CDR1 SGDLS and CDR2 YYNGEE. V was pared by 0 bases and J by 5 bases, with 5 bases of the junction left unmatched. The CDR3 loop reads CASSVGAGRDEQYF. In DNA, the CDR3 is TGTGCCAGCAGCGTAGGGGCAGGGAGGGACGAGCAGTACTTC.

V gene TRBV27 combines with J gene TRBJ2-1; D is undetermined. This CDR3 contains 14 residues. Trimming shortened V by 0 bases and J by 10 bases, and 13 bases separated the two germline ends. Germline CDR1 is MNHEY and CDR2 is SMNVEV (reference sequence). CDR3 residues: CASSLSPDFAEQFF. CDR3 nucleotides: TGTGCCAGCAGTTTATCTCCCGATTTCGCCGAGCAGTTCTTC.

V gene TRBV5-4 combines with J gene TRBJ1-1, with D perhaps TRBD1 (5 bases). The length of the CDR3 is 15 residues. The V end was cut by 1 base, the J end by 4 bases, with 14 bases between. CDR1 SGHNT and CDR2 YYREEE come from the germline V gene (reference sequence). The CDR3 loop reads CASSLRGRRPTEAFF. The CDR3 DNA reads TGTGCCAGCAGCTTGAGGGGCAGGAGGCCCACTGAAGCTTTCTTT.